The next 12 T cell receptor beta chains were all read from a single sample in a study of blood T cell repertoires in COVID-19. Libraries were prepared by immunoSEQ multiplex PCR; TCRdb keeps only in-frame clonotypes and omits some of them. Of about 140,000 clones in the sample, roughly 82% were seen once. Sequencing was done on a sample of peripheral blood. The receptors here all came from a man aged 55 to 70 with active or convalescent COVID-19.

CDR3 in amino acids: CATSRGQGLNTEAFF. The CDR3 DNA is TGTGCCACCAGCAGAGGACAGGGGTTGAACACTGAAGCTTTCTTT. The chain has TRBV15 and TRBJ1-1, with 8 bases that match TRBD1. The CDR3 runs 15 residues. Per the germline V gene, CDR1 is LNHNV and CDR2 is YYDKDF (reference sequence). The V segment lost 1 base and the J segment 0 bases; nucleotides outside the gene matches: 1.

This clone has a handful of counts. The CDR3 sequence: CASSVSRGTQYF. The CDR3 coding sequence is TGTGCCAGCAGCGTCTCTAGGGGTACGCAGTATTTT. The chain combines TRBV11-2 with TRBJ2-3; possible D gene TRBD1, 5 bases. CDR3 length: 12 amino acids. V shed 5 bases and J shed 8 bases, with 11 bases lying between them. Germline CDR1 SGHAT, CDR2 FQNNGV.

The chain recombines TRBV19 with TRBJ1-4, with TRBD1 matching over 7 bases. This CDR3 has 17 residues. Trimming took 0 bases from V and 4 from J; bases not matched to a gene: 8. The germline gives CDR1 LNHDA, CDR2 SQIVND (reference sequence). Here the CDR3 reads CASSIDLTGAVNEKLFF. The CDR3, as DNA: TGTGCCAGTAGTATAGACCTTACAGGGGCTGTTAATGAAAAACTGTTTTTT.

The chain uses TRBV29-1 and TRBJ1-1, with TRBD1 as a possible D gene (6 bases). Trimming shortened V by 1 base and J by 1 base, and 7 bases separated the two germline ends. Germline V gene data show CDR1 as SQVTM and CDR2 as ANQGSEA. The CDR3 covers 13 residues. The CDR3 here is CSVEGDTNTEAFF. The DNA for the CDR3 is TGCAGCGTTGAAGGGGACACGAACACTGAAGCTTTCTTT.

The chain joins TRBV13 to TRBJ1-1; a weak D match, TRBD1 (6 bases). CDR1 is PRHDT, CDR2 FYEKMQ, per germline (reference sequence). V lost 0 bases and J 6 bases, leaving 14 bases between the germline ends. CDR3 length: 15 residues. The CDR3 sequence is CASSLGGRGLSEAFF. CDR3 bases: TGTGCCAGCAGCTTAGGGGGCAGGGGCCTTTCTGAAGCTTTCTTT.

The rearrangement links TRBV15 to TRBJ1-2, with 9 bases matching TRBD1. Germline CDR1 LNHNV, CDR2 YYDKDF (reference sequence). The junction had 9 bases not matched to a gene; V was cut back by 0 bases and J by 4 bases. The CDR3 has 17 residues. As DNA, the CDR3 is TGTGCCACCAGCAGAGATCAGGGGACAGGGCGGGCCTATGGCTACACCTTC. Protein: CATSRDQGTGRAYGYTF.

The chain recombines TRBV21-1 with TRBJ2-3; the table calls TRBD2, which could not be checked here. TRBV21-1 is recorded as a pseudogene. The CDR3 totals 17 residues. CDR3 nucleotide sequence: TGTGCCAGCAGCAAAGGCGCACCGGGAACTAGCACAGATACGCAGTATTTT. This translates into CASSKGAPGTSTDTQYF.

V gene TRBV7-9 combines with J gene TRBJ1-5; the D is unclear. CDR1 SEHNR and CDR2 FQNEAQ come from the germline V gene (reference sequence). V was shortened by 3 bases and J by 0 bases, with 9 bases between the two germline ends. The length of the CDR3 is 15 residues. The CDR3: CASSFTSYSNQPQHF. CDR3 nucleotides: TGTGCCAGCAGCTTTACAAGTTATAGCAATCAGCCCCAGCATTTT.

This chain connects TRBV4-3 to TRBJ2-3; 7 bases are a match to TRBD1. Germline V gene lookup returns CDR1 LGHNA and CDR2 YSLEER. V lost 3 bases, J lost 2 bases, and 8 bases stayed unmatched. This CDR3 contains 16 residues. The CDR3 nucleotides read TGCGCCAGCAGCCAGGGGACAGCGCTCTCCACAGATACGCAGTATTTT. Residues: CASSQGTALSTDTQYF.

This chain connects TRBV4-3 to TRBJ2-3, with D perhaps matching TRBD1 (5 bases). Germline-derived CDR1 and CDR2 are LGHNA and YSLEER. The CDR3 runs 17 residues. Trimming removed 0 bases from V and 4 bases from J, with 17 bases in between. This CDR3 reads CASSQDHGQGRSDTQYF. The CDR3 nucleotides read TGCGCCAGCAGCCAAGATCATGGCCAGGGTCGCTCAGATACGCAGTATTTT.

The CDR3: CASSQIPIGGQNYGYTF. The CDR3 region has the DNA TGCGCCAGCAGCCAGATCCCTATCGGGGGGCAGAACTATGGCTACACCTTC. The rearrangement joins TRBV4-1 to TRBJ1-2; perhaps TRBD1 as D (6 bases). The CDR3 sequence is 17 residues long. Trimming took off 3 bases at V and 2 bases at J, with 19 bases between the two ends. Germline V gene data show CDR1 as MGHRA and CDR2 as YSYEKL.

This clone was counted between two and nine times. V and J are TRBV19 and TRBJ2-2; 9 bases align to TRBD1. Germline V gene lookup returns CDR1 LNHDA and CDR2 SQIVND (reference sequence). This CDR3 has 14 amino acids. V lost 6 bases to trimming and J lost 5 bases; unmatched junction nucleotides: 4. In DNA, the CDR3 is TGTGCCAGTAGCTACAGGGGGCGTACCGGGGAGCTGTTTTTT. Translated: CASSYRGRTGELFF.